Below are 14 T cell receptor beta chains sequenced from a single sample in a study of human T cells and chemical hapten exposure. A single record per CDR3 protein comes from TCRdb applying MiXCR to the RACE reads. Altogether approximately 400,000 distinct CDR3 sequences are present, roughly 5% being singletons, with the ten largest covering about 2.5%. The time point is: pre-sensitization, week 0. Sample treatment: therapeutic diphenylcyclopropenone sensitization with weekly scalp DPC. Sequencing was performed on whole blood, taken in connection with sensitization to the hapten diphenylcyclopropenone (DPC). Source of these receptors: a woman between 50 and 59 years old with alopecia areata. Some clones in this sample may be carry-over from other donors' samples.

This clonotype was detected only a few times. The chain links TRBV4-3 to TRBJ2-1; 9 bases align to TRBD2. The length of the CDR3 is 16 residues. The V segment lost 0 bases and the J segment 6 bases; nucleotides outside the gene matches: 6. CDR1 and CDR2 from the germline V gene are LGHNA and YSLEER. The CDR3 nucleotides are TGCGCCAGCAGCCAAGAAGTAGCGGGAGTAGCCAATGAGCAGTTCTTC. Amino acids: CASSQEVAGVANEQFF.

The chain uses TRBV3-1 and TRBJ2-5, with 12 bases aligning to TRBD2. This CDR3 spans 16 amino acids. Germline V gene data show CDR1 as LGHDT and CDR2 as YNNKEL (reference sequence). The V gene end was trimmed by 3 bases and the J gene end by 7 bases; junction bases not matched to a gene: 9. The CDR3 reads CASSQPLAGGPGTQYF. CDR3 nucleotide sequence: TGTGCCAGCAGCCAGCCTCTAGCGGGGGGGCCGGGGACCCAGTACTTC.

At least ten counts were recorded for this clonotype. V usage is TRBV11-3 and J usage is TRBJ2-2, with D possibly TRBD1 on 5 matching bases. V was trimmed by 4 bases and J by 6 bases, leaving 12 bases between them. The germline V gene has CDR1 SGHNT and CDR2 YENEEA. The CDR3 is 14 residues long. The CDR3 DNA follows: TGTGCCAGCAGCTCAGACCCAGGGTCCGGGGAGCTGTTTTTT. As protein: CASSSDPGSGELFF.

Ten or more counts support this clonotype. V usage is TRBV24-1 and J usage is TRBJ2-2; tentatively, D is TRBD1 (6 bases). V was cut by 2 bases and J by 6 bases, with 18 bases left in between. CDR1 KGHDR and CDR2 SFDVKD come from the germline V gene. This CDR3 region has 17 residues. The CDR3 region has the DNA TGTGCCACCAGTGATTCACCGGGGCAGGGGTACGCCGGGGAGCTGTTTTTT. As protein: CATSDSPGQGYAGELFF.

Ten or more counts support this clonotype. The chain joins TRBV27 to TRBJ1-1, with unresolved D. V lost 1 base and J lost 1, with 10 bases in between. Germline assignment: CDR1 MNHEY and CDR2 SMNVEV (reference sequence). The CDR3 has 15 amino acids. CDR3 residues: CASSLFLGKNTEAFF. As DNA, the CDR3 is TGTGCCAGCAGTTTATTCCTGGGAAAGAACACTGAAGCTTTCTTT.

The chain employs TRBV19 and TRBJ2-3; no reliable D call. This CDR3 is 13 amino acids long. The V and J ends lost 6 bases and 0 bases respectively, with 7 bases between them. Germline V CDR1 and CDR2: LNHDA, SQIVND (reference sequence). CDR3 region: CASRPPSTDTQYF. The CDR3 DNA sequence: TGTGCCAGTAGACCCCCTAGCACAGATACGCAGTATTTT.

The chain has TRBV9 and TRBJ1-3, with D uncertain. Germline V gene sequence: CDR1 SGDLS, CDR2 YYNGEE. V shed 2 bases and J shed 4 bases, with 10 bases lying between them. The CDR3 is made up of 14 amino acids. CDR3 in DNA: TGTGCCAGCAGCGTTCAGGTGAGCGGAAACACCATATATTTT. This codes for CASSVQVSGNTIYF.

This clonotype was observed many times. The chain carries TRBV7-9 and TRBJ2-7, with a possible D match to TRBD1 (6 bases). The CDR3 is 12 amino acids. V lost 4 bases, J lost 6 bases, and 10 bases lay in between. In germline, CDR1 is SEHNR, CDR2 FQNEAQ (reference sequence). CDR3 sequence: CASSSQGREQYF. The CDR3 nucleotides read TGTGCCAGCAGCTCGCAGGGGCGCGAGCAGTACTTC.

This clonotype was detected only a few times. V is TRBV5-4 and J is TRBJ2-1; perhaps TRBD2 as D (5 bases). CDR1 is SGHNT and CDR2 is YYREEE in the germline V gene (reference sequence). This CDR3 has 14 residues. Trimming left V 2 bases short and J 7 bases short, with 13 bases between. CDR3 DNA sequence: TGTGCCAGCAGCTTTGAGGGCCCTAGGAATGAGCAGTTCTTC. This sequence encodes CASSFEGPRNEQFF. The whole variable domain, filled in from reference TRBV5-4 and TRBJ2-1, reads ETGVTQSPTHLIKTRGQQVTLRCSSQSGHNTVSWYQQALGQGPQFIFQYYREEENGRGNFPPRFSGLQFPNYSSELNVNALELDDSALYLCASSFEGPRNEQFFGPGTRLTVL.

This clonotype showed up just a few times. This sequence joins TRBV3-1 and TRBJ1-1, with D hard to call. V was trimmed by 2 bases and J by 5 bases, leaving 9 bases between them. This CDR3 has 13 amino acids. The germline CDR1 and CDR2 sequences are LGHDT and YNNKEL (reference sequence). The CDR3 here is CASSQMQETEAFF. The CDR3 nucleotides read TGTGCCAGCAGCCAAATGCAGGAGACTGAAGCTTTCTTT.

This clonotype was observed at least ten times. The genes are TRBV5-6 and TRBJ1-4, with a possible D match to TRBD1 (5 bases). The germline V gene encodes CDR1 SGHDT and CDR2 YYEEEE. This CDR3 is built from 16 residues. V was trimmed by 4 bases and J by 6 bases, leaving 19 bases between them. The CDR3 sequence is CASSNALQGYDEKLFF. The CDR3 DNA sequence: TGTGCCAGCAGCAATGCCCTCCAGGGATACGATGAAAAACTGTTTTTT.

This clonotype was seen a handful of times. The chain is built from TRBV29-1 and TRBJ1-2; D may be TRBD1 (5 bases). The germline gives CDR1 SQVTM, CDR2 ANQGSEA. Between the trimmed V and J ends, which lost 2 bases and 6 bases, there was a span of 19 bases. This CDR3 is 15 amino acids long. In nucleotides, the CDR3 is TGCAGCGTTGAAAGGGGCGTCAGGAAGGCGGATGGCTACACCTTC. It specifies CSVERGVRKADGYTF. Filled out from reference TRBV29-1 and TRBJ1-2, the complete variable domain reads SAVISQKPSRDICQRGTSLTIQCQVDSQVTMMFWYRQQPGQSLTLIATANQGSEATYESGFVIDKFPISRPNLTFSTLTVSNMSPEDSSIYLCSVERGVRKADGYTFGSGTRLTVV.

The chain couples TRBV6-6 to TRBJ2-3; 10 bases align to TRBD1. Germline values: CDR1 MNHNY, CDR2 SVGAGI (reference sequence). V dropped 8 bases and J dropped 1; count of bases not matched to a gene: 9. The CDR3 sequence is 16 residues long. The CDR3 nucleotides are TGTGCCAGCGGACCGGGACAGGGGATAGGCACAGATACGCAGTATTTT. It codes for CASGPGQGIGTDTQYF.

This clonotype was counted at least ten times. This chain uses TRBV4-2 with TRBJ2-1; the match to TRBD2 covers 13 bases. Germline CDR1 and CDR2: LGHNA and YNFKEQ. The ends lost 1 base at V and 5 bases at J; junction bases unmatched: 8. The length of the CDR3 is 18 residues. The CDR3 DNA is TGTGCCAGCAGCCAAGGGACTAGCGGGAGAGTCGCGGACAATGAGCAGTTCTTC. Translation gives CASSQGTSGRVADNEQFF.